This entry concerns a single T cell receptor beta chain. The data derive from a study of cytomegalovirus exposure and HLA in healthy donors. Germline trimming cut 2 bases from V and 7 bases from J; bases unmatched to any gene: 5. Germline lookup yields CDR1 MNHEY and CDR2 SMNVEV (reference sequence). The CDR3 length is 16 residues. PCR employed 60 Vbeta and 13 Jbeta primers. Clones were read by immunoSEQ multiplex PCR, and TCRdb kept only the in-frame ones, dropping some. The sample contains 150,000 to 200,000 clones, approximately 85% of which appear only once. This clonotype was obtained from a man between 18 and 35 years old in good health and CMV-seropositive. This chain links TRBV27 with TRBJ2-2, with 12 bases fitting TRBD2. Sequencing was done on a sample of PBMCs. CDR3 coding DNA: TGTGCCAGCAGTTTACTGGCTAGCGGGGGGGTCGGGGAGCTGTTTTTT. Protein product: CASSLLASGGVGELFF.